This T cell receptor (beta chain) is from a study of early T cells in non-severe SARS-CoV-2 infection. At the level of the study: The sequenced material was bulk RNA from unsorted whole blood, and its chains were unpaired. Study findings and constraints: Database matching using VDJdb favored anti-spike CD8 responses, with private and CD4 specificities left missing.

The CDR3 runs to 17 residues. The ends lost 2 bases at V and 3 bases at J; junction bases unmatched: 12. Germline CDR1 is DFQATT and CDR2 is SNEGSKA (reference sequence). This clonotype came up a few times. Antigen specificity is unknown. Attachment of unique molecular identifiers to individual cDNA molecules was performed. Each CDR3 protein is one row after TCRdb ran MiXCR on the 5' RACE reads. The table has over 75,000 distinct CDR3 sequences, 14% to 15% seen once; the top ten hold around 5.1%. The sample consisted of whole blood. The sequence was obtained from an adult who was a healthcare worker with PCR-confirmed SARS-CoV-2 infection or an uninfected control (not recorded which). V and J are TRBV20-1 and TRBJ2-7, with 11 bases aligning to TRBD2. CDR3 sequence: CSARSHGLGTSGYEQYF. The CDR3, as DNA: TGCAGTGCTAGATCCCATGGACTGGGGACTAGCGGCTACGAGCAGTACTTC.